Listed below are T cell receptor beta chains from one sample, sequenced in a study of long-term antiretroviral therapy in people with HIV. Assay used: immunoSEQ multiplex PCR; TCRdb lists only in-frame clones, some missing. The sample carries some 28,000 clones, 86% recorded once. The sequencing here drew on unsorted PBMCs, taken 0.8 years after starting antiretroviral therapy. These receptors were obtained from a woman aged 30 to 39 with HIV. Both conserved end residues are part of each CDR3. A D gene is named only where the DNA matches it firmly. Size values are once, few and many counts, or a class for expanded clones, and some rows have none.

TRBV5-1	NA	TRBJ1-6	NA	14	CASSLGLGNSPLHF	TGCGCCAGCAGCTTGGGGTTGGGTAATTCACCCCTCCACTTT
TRBV19	NA	TRBJ2-3	TRBD1	14	CASRNRGASDTQYF	TGTGCCAGTAGGAACAGGGGGGCATCAGATACGCAGTATTTT
TRBV6-5	NA	TRBJ1-1	NA	12	CASKGSGTEAFF	TGTGCCAGCAAAGGTTCTGGGACCGAAGCTTTCTTT
TRBV19	NA	TRBJ2-3	TRBD2	14	CASSLAGSTDTQYF	TGTGCCAGTAGCCTAGCGGGGAGCACAGATACGCAGTATTTT
TRBV19	NA	TRBJ2-2	NA	16	CASSIAGAGGTGELFF	TGTGCCAGTAGTATTGCGGGGGCGGGTGGCACCGGGGAGCTGTTTTTT
TRBV28	few	TRBJ1-5	NA	12	CASEKWLGPQHF	TGTGCCAGCGAAAAATGGCTGGGGCCCCAGCATTTT
TRBV5-4	few	TRBJ1-2	NA	16	CASSDPTGTANYGYTF	TGTGCCAGCAGCGACCCCACGGGGACTGCTAACTATGGCTACACCTTC
TRBV6-1	NA	TRBJ1-1	NA	12	CASSEVDTEAFF	TGTGCCAGCAGTGAAGTTGACACTGAAGCTTTCTTT
TRBV10-2	NA	TRBJ2-5	TRBD1	14	CASCPGQFQETQYF	TGCGCCAGCTGTCCGGGACAGTTCCAAGAGACCCAGTACTTC
TRBV6-1	NA	TRBJ1-6	TRBD1	15	CASSDATGANSPLHF	TGTGCCAGCAGTGACGCCACAGGGGCCAATTCACCCCTCCACTTT
TRBV7-9	few	TRBJ1-2	NA	14	CASSFERAHYGYTF	TGTGCCAGCAGCTTCGAGAGGGCGCACTATGGCTACACCTTC
TRBV6-5	NA	TRBJ2-1	TRBD1	14	CASGRTGRVNEQFF	TGTGCCAGCGGGCGGACAGGGAGAGTGAATGAGCAGTTCTTC
TRBV6-1	NA	TRBJ1-2	NA	13	CASSLQGWRGYTF	TGTGCCAGCAGTCTACAGGGATGGCGTGGCTACACCTTC
TRBV5-6	NA	TRBJ2-1	NA	15	CASSTWGTVGNEQFF	TGTGCCAGCAGCACCTGGGGGACTGTGGGGAATGAGCAGTTCTTC
TRBV27	NA	TRBJ2-1	TRBD2	17	CASSLSGWTSMGNEQFF	TGTGCCAGCAGTTTATCCGGGTGGACTAGCATGGGCAATGAGCAGTTCTTC
TRBV10-1	NA	TRBJ1-1	NA	14	CASSEPGRGAEAFF	TGCGCCAGCAGTGAGCCAGGTCGAGGGGCTGAAGCTTTCTTT
TRBV25-1	NA	TRBJ1-1	NA	14	CASSAGGRNTEAFF	TGTGCCAGCAGTGCCGGCGGCAGGAACACTGAAGCTTTCTTT
TRBV7-3	NA	TRBJ2-3	NA	16	CASSPQDGLSTDTQYF	TGTGCCAGCAGCCCCCAGGACGGCCTTAGCACAGATACGCAGTATTTT
TRBV27	NA	TRBJ2-1	TRBD1	15	CASTVGTGFNNEQFF	TGTGCCAGCACCGTTGGGACAGGGTTTAACAATGAGCAGTTCTTC
TRBV30	few	TRBJ1-6	TRBD1	20	CAWVDGRGQQGSSYNSPLHF	TGTGCCTGGGTGGACGGAAGGGGACAGCAAGGAAGCTCCTATAATTCACCCCTCCACTTT
TRBV5-1	NA	TRBJ2-2	TRBD2	19	CASSARTSGGPSKTGELFF	TGCGCCAGCAGCGCGCGGACTAGCGGGGGCCCCTCTAAAACCGGGGAGCTGTTTTTT
TRBV27	once	TRBJ1-5	NA	14	CASSTGISNQPQHF	TGTGCCAGCAGCACAGGGATCAGCAATCAGCCCCAGCATTTT
TRBV27	once	TRBJ1-2	NA	13	CASSLSATYGYTF	TGTGCCAGCAGTTTATCGGCTACCTATGGCTACACCTTC
TRBV4-1	NA	TRBJ1-6	NA	15	CASSQEHSYNSPLHF	TGCGCCAGCAGCCAAGAACATTCCTATAATTCACCCCTCCACTTT
TRBV28	NA	TRBJ2-1	NA	12	CASTQPPSEQFF	TGTGCCAGCACCCAACCTCCTTCTGAGCAGTTCTTC
TRBV18	NA	TRBJ2-3	NA	13	CASSPVIGDTQYF	TGTGCCAGCTCACCGGTGATTGGAGATACGCAGTATTTT
TRBV9	NA	TRBJ2-7	NA	15	CASSRSGTLSYEQYF	TGTGCCAGCAGCCGCTCTGGGACGCTTTCCTACGAGCAGTACTTC
TRBV27	NA	TRBJ1-2	NA	14	CASTADGANYGYTF	TGTGCCAGCACCGCCGACGGAGCTAACTATGGCTACACCTTC
TRBV5-1	NA	TRBJ1-2	NA	14	CASSLNGGGRGYTF	TGCGCCAGCAGCCTCAACGGAGGGGGTCGTGGCTACACCTTC
TRBV5-4	NA	TRBJ1-1	NA	15	CASSFSGPGDTEAFF	TGTGCCAGCAGCTTTTCGGGTCCTGGGGACACTGAAGCTTTCTTT
TRBV19	once	TRBJ1-5	NA	16	CASIALGGGLNQPQHF	TGTGCCAGTATCGCACTCGGCGGGGGTCTCAATCAGCCCCAGCATTTT
TRBV4-2	NA	TRBJ1-5	NA	15	CASSQEWHRNQPQHF	TGTGCCAGCAGCCAAGAGTGGCACCGCAATCAGCCCCAGCATTTT
TRBV18	few	TRBJ1-1	NA	15	CASSPQSGEGTEAFF	TGTGCCAGCTCACCACAATCCGGGGAAGGCACTGAAGCTTTCTTT
TRBV5-6	NA	TRBJ2-5	TRBD2	15	CASSSIRGLVETQYF	TGTGCCAGCAGCTCAATACGCGGACTAGTCGAGACCCAGTACTTC
TRBV6-1	NA	TRBJ1-5	NA	15	CASRIQGRGNQPQHF	TGTGCCAGCAGGATACAGGGAAGAGGAAATCAGCCCCAGCATTTT
TRBV9	NA	TRBJ1-2	NA	14	CASSVWEGPNGYTF	TGTGCCAGCAGCGTATGGGAAGGGCCGAATGGCTACACCTTC
TRBV7-2	NA	TRBJ1-1	TRBD1	15	CASSLVQGGNTEAFF	TGTGCCAGCAGCTTAGTCCAGGGGGGGAACACTGAAGCTTTCTTT
TRBV27	NA	TRBJ2-2	NA	15	CASSFRYRDTGELFF	TGTGCCAGCAGTTTTAGGTACCGAGACACCGGGGAGCTGTTTTTT
TRBV18	NA	TRBJ2-5	TRBD1	16	CASSQFTGTGKETQYF	TGTGCCAGCTCACAATTTACCGGGACAGGGAAAGAGACCCAGTACTTC
TRBV30	NA	TRBJ2-7	NA	11	CAWSASYEQYF	TGTGCCTGGAGTGCCTCCTACGAGCAGTACTTC
TRBV11-3	NA	TRBJ2-2	NA	14	CASSLEKNTGELFF	TGTGCCAGCAGCTTAGAGAAGAACACCGGGGAGCTGTTTTTT
TRBV5-5	NA	TRBJ2-1	NA	14	CASSLGASYNEQFF	TGTGCCAGCAGCTTGGGTGCCTCCTACAATGAGCAGTTCTTC
TRBV9	NA	TRBJ2-2	TRBD1	15	CASSPGTVNTGELFF	TGTGCCAGCAGCCCAGGGACAGTGAACACCGGGGAGCTGTTTTTT
TRBV2	NA	TRBJ1-6	TRBD1	14	CASSDRDRATPLHF	TGTGCCAGCAGTGATAGGGACAGGGCTACACCCCTCCACTTT
TRBV2	NA	TRBJ1-5	NA	18	CASREDSSLPYSNQPQHF	TGTGCCAGCAGAGAGGACAGCTCATTACCTTATAGCAATCAGCCCCAGCATTTT